This is a list of T cell receptor beta chains from one sample in a study of T cell responses to AZD1222 COVID-19 vaccine. Profiled with immunoSEQ multiplex PCR; TCRdb holds only in-frame clones, not every one. The sample holds some 85,000 clones; roughly nine tenths are singletons and the top ten take about 7.5%. The sample was peripheral blood, taken on day 0 of AZD1222 vaccination. These receptors were taken from an adult in good health. CDR3s include the opening cysteine and the closing phenylalanine or tryptophan. Each record gives: V gene, D gene, J gene, clone size, CDR3 protein, CDR3 DNA. The D gene is left open where the match is weak. Only part of the rows carry a size: once, few, many, or a class if the clone is expanded.

TRBV6-5	TRBD2	TRBJ2-7	NA	CARRRGIHEQYF	TGTGCCAGGCGGCGGGGGATCCACGAGCAGTACTTC
TRBV6-4	NA	TRBJ2-2	NA	CASSEGAGELFF	TGTGCCAGCAGTGAGGGGGCCGGGGAGCTGTTTTTT
TRBV23-1	NA	TRBJ1-3	NA	CASSQSGDGDSLTSSGNTIYF	TGCGCCAGCAGTCAATCGGGTGACGGAGACAGTCTGACTTCCTCTGGAAACACCATATATTTT
TRBV11-2	TRBD1	TRBJ2-7	NA	CASSARDRGPEQYF	TGTGCCAGCAGCGCCCGGGACAGGGGGCCCGAGCAGTACTTC
TRBV16	TRBD2	TRBJ2-4	NA	CASSLHTSGRAGRAKNIQYF	TGTGCCAGCAGCTTACATACTAGCGGGAGGGCCGGGAGAGCCAAAAACATTCAGTACTTC
TRBV30	TRBD1	TRBJ1-2	once	CAWSAGGAGYGYTF	TGTGCCTGGAGCGCAGGGGGCGCGGGCTATGGCTACACCTTC
TRBV9	NA	TRBJ1-3	NA	CASSPRGGNTIYF	TGTGCCAGCAGCCCCCGTGGGGGAAACACCATATATTTT
TRBV9	NA	TRBJ1-1	once	CASSVDVAGVVSEAFF	TGTGCCAGCAGCGTAGATGTGGCCGGGGTAGTGTCTGAAGCTTTCTTT
TRBV24-1	NA	TRBJ1-1	once	CATSDPPTGPNTEAFF	TGTGCCACCAGTGACCCCCCCACAGGGCCGAACACTGAAGCTTTCTTT
TRBV5-6	NA	TRBJ1-1	NA	CASSPDDMNTEAFF	TGTGCCAGCAGTCCGGACGACATGAACACTGAAGCTTTCTTT
TRBV5-1	NA	TRBJ2-1	NA	CASSLEAQGYNEQFF	TGCGCCAGCAGCTTGGAGGCACAGGGCTACAATGAGCAGTTCTTC
TRBV5-1	NA	TRBJ2-7	NA	CASRQGGGGDEQYF	TGCGCCAGCCGACAGGGCGGTGGGGGGGACGAGCAGTACTTC
TRBV11-3	TRBD2	TRBJ2-7	NA	CASSPSGAYEQYF	TGTGCCAGCAGCCCAAGCGGGGCCTACGAGCAGTACTTC
TRBV27	TRBD1	TRBJ1-2	NA	CASSLRTGKDPAGYTF	TGTGCCAGCAGTTTAAGGACAGGAAAGGACCCGGCTGGCTACACCTTC
TRBV7-3	NA	TRBJ2-3	NA	CASSLARRDTQYF	TGTGCCAGCAGCTTAGCCCGCCGGGATACGCAGTATTTT
TRBV27	NA	TRBJ1-1	NA	CASLPGVGTEAFF	TGTGCCAGCCTCCCGGGGGTGGGCACTGAAGCTTTCTTT
TRBV11-2	NA	TRBJ2-1	NA	CASSLERTNVYNEQFF	TGTGCCAGCAGCTTAGAAAGAACGAATGTCTACAATGAGCAGTTCTTC
TRBV24-1	NA	TRBJ1-4	once	CATSDTPQRATTNEKLFF	TGTGCCACCAGTGATACCCCCCAGAGGGCAACAACTAATGAAAAACTGTTTTTT
TRBV6-1	TRBD2	TRBJ2-7	few	CASSEAPGGTYEQYF	TGTGCCAGCAGTGAAGCTCCGGGAGGAACCTACGAGCAGTACTTC
TRBV7-9	NA	TRBJ2-2	NA	CASSSPGKRTGELFF	TGTGCCAGCAGCTCCCCAGGTAAACGCACCGGGGAGCTGTTTTTT
TRBV6-2/TRBV6-3	TRBD1	TRBJ2-7	once	CASSRTRNRGHEQYF	TGTGCCAGCAGTCGCACTAGAAACAGGGGACACGAGCAGTACTTC
TRBV4-3	NA	TRBJ1-1	NA	CASSQEPFNTEAFF	TGCGCCAGCAGCCAAGAACCATTTAACACTGAAGCTTTCTTT
TRBV29-1	NA	TRBJ1-1	NA	CSVRSGWENTEAFF	TGCAGCGTTCGCTCAGGGTGGGAGAACACTGAAGCTTTCTTT
TRBV6-5	TRBD1	TRBJ2-7	NA	CASRNLYRGLYEQYF	TGTGCCAGTAGGAACCTTTACAGGGGTCTGTACGAGCAGTACTTC
TRBV6-2/TRBV6-3	NA	TRBJ1-1	medium-sized	CASSYSRGTTEAFF	TGTGCCAGCAGTTACTCGAGGGGGACCACTGAAGCTTTCTTT
TRBV9	TRBD2	TRBJ2-3	NA	CASSLGTSGGRGTDTQYF	TGTGCCAGCAGCCTGGGGACTAGCGGGGGCCGGGGCACAGATACGCAGTATTTT
TRBV5-1	NA	TRBJ1-3	NA	CASSLTGTSGNTIYF	TGCGCCAGCAGCTTGACAGGGACCTCTGGAAACACCATATATTTT
TRBV24-1	NA	TRBJ1-5	NA	CATSDLGEPQHF	TGTGCCACCAGTGATTTAGGGGAGCCCCAGCATTTT
TRBV15	NA	TRBJ1-2	NA	CATSREWGGGGSTF	TGTGCCACCAGCAGGGAATGGGGCGGTGGTGGTAGCACCTTC
TRBV15	NA	TRBJ2-3	NA	CATSRDRASTDTQYF	TGTGCCACCAGCAGAGATCGAGCTAGCACAGATACGCAGTATTTT
TRBV2	TRBD2	TRBJ2-5	NA	CASSELAGGVETQYF	TGTGCCAGCAGTGAACTAGCGGGGGGGGTTGAGACCCAGTACTTC